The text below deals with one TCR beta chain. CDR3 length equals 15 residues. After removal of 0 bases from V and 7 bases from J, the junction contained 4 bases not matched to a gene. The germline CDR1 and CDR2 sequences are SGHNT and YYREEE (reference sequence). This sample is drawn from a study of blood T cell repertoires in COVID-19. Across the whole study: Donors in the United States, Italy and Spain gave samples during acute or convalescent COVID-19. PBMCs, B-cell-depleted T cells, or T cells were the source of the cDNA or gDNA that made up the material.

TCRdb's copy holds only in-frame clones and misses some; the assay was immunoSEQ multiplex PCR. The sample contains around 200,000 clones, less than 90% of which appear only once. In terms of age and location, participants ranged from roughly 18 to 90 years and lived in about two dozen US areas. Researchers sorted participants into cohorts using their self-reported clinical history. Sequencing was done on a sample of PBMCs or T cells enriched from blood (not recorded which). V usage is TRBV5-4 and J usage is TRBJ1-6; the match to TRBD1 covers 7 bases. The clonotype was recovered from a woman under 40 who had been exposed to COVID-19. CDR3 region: CASSLAGTANSPLHF. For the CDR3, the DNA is TGTGCCAGCAGCTTGGCCGGGACAGCCAATTCACCCCTCCACTTT.